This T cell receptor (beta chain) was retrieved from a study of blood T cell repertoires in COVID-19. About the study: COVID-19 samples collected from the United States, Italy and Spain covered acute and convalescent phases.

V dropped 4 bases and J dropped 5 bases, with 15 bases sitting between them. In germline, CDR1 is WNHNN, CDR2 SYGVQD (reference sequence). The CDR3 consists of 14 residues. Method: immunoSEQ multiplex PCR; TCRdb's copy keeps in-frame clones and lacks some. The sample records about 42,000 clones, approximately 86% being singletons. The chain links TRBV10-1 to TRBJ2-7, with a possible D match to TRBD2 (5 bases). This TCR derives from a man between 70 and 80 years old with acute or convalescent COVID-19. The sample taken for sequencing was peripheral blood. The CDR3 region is CASSVYGVGHEQYF. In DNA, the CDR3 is TGCGCCAGCAGTGTTTACGGGGTCGGCCACGAGCAGTACTTC.